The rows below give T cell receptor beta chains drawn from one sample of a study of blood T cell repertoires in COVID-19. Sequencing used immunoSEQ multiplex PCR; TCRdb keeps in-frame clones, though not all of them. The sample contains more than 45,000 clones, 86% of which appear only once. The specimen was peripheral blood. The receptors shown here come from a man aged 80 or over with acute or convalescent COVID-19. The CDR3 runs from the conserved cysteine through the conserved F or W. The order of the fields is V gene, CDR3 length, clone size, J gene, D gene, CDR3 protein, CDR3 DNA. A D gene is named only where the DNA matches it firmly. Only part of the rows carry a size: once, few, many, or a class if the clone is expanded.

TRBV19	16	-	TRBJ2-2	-	CASSPRTATNTGELFF	TGTGCCAGTAGTCCCAGGACAGCAACGAACACCGGGGAGCTGTTTTTT
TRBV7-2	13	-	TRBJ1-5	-	CASSSLAGQPQHF	TGTGCCAGCAGCTCCCTCGCGGGGCAGCCCCAGCATTTT
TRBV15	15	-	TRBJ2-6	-	CATSRRSVGANVLTF	TGTGCCACCAGCAGGCGGTCCGTTGGGGCCAACGTCCTGACTTTC
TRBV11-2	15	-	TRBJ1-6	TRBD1	CASSLVGQGFAALHF	TGTGCCAGCAGCTTAGTGGGACAGGGCTTTGCTGCCCTCCACTTT
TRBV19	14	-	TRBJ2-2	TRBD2	CASRGTTNTGELFF	TGTGCCAGTAGGGGGACTACTAACACCGGGGAGCTGTTTTTT
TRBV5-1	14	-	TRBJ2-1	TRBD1	CASSLAAQGARLFF	TGCGCCAGCAGCTTGGCCGCACAGGGGGCAAGATTGTTCTTC
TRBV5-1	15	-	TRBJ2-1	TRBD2	CASSFASGTYNEQFF	TGCGCCAGCAGCTTTGCCAGCGGGACTTACAATGAGCAGTTCTTC
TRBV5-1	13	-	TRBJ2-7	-	CASSLGLDYEQYF	TGCGCCAGCAGCCTTGGACTCGACTACGAGCAGTACTTC
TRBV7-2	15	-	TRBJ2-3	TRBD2	CASSGTSGGGDTQYF	TGTGCCAGCAGCGGTACTAGCGGGGGAGGAGATACGCAGTATTTT
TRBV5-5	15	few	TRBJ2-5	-	CASSLGPGNQETQYF	TGTGCCAGCAGCTTGGGCCCGGGAAACCAAGAGACCCAGTACTTC
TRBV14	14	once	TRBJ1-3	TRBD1	CASSTTGAGNTIYF	TGTGCCAGCAGCACGACAGGGGCTGGAAACACCATATATTTT
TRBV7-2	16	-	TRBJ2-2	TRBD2	CASSLAPSGNTGELFF	TGTGCCAGCAGCTTAGCCCCTAGCGGGAACACCGGGGAGCTGTTTTTT
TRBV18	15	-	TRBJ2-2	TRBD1	CASSPTGSHTGELFF	TGTGCCAGCTCACCGACAGGGTCCCACACCGGGGAGCTGTTTTTT
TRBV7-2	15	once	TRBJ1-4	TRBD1	CASSLDGQADEKLFF	TGTGCCAGCAGCTTAGACGGACAGGCCGATGAAAAACTGTTTTTT
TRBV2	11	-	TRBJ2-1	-	CASSDLSEQFF	TGTGCCAGCAGTGATCTCTCTGAGCAGTTCTTC
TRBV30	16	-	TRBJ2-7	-	CAWRPRSGLVVSVQYF	TGTGCCTGGAGACCGAGATCCGGGTTGGTGGTGTCCGTCCAGTACTTC
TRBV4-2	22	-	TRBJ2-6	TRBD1	CASSQDLPLGTGRHTGANVLTF	TGTGCCAGCAGCCAAGATTTGCCCTTGGGGACAGGGCGCCACACTGGGGCCAACGTCCTGACTTTC
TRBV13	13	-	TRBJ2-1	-	CASSKNIAPEQFF	TGTGCCAGCAGCAAAAACATAGCCCCTGAGCAGTTCTTC
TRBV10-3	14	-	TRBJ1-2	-	CAISESGGGYGYTF	TGTGCCATCAGTGAGTCCGGGGGTGGGTATGGCTACACCTTC
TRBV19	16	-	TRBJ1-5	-	CASSMVGRASNQPQHF	TGTGCCAGTAGTATGGTCGGCAGGGCGAGCAATCAGCCCCAGCATTTT
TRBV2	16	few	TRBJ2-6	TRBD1	CASKDRGLAGANVLTF	TGTGCCAGCAAGGACAGGGGATTAGCTGGGGCCAACGTCCTGACTTTC
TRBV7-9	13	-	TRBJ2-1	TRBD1	CASSLGGQTEQFF	TGTGCCAGCAGCTTAGGGGGACAGACTGAGCAGTTCTTC
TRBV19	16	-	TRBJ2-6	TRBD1	CASSVRQGSGANVLTF	TGTGCCAGTAGTGTACGACAGGGCTCTGGGGCCAACGTCCTGACTTTC
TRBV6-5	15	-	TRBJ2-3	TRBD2	CASRIAGGSTDTQYF	TGTGCCAGCAGGATAGCGGGGGGTAGCACAGATACGCAGTATTTT
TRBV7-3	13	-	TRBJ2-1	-	CASSLTVGDEQFF	TGTGCCAGCAGCTTAACGGTCGGGGATGAGCAGTTCTTC
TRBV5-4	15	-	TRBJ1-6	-	CASSSDSSYNSPLHF	TGTGCCAGCAGTTCTGACAGCTCCTATAATTCACCCCTCCACTTT
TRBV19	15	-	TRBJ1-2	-	CASSYSPGGNYGYTF	TGTGCCAGTAGTTACAGCCCCGGGGGGAACTATGGCTACACCTTC
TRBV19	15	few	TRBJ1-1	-	CASTPLAPRSTEAFF	TGTGCCAGTACCCCCCTCGCGCCGAGGAGCACTGAAGCTTTCTTT
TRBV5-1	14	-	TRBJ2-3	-	CASSLGQSTDTQYF	TGCGCCAGCAGCTTGGGACAGAGCACAGATACGCAGTATTTT
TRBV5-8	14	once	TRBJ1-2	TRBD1	CASSFGQEGYGYTF	TGTGCCAGTAGCTTTGGACAGGAAGGCTATGGCTACACCTTC
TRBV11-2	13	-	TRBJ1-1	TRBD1	CASSLGQSTEAFF	TGTGCCAGCAGCCTGGGACAGAGCACTGAAGCTTTCTTT
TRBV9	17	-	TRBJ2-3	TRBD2	CASSVGASGGLTDTQYF	TGTGCCAGCAGCGTAGGGGCTAGCGGGGGCCTCACAGATACGCAGTATTTT
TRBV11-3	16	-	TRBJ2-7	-	CASSPTPTSRDYEQYF	TGTGCCAGCAGCCCGACGCCTACGAGCAGGGATTACGAGCAGTACTTC
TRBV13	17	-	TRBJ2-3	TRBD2	CASSSGTSGGNTDTQYF	TGTGCCAGCAGCTCAGGGACTAGCGGGGGAAACACAGATACGCAGTATTTT
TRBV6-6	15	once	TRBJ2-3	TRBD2	CASSPGTSGADTQYF	TGTGCCAGCAGTCCCGGGACTAGCGGGGCAGATACGCAGTATTTT
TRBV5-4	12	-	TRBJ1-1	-	CASGLGVSEAFF	TGTGCCAGCGGTCTCGGGGTCTCTGAAGCTTTCTTT
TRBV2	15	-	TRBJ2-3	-	CASRAERIPTDTQYF	TGTGCCAGCAGAGCTGAGCGGATACCCACAGATACGCAGTATTTT
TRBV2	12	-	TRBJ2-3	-	CASSEVGNTQYF	TGTGCCAGCAGTGAAGTCGGGAATACGCAGTATTTT
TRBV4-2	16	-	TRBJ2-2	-	CASSQIRTDNTGELFF	TGTGCCAGCAGCCAGATCCGGACAGACAACACCGGGGAGCTGTTTTTT
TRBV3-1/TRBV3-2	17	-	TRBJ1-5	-	CASTLGGQGQGNQPQHF	TGTGCCAGCACCTTGGGTGGGCAGGGGCAAGGGAATCAGCCCCAGCATTTT